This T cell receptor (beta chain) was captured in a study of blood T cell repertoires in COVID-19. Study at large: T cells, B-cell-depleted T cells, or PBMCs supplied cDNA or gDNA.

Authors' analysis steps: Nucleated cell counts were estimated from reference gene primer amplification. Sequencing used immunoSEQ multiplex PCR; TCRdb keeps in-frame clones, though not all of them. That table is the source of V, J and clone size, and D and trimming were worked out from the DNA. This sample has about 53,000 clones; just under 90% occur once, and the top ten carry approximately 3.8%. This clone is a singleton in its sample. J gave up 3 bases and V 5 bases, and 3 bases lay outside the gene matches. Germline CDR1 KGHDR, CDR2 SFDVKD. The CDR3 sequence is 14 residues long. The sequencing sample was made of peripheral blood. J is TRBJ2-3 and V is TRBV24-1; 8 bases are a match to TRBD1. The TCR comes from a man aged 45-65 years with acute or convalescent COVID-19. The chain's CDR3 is CATSVTGGTDTQYF. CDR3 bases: TGTGCCACCAGTGTTACAGGGGGGACAGATACGCAGTATTTT.